The 17 T cell receptor beta chains below come from one sample, sequenced in a study of T-cell reconstitution after alpha-beta-depleted transplantation in children. Unique molecular identifiers were used to barcode this TCRbeta library. TCRdb itself ran the PCR reads through MiXCR, one entry per CDR3 protein. Of roughly 500,000 distinct CDR3 sequences listed, 10% to 13% are singletons. Sequences were derived from PBMCs, sampled before TCRalphabeta/CD19-depleted stem cell transplant. The receptors originated from a child younger than 10 with inherited bone marrow failure, due to receive a stem cell transplant.

This clonotype has at least ten counts. The CDR3 protein is CASSQDGAISGDEQFF. The CDR3 nucleotides read TGTGCCAGCAGCCAAGATGGGGCTATTTCAGGCGATGAGCAGTTCTTC. The chain is built from TRBV4-2 and TRBJ2-1; perhaps TRBD1 as D (5 bases). Trimming cost V 0 bases and J 8 bases, with 17 bases left between them. Germline V lookup: CDR1 LGHNA, CDR2 YNFKEQ. The CDR3 is 16 amino acids.

This clonotype showed up many times. The chain uses TRBV4-1 and TRBJ1-2; no firm D call. The CDR3 is 17 amino acids. Deletions cut 3 bases from V and 1 base from J, with 18 bases between. CDR1 and CDR2 (germline): MGHRA, YSYEKL. CDR3 bases: TGCGCCAGCAGCCACCCCATGCCTCGGAGGGATAACTATGGCTACACCTTC. It encodes CASSHPMPRRDNYGYTF.

This clonotype occurred many times. The V and J genes are TRBV20-1 and TRBJ2-4, with D maybe TRBD1 (6 bases). The CDR3 has 15 amino acids. The germline CDR1 and CDR2 sequences are DFQATT and SNEGSKA (reference sequence). Between the trimmed V and J ends, which lost 2 bases and 0 bases, there was a span of 11 bases. This CDR3 reads CSARLTGSAKNIQYF. The CDR3 coding sequence is TGCAGTGCTAGATTAACAGGGTCAGCCAAAAACATTCAGTACTTC.

This clonotype has only a few counts. The chain carries TRBV3-1 and TRBJ2-1; 12 nucleotides align to TRBD2. The CDR3 sequence is 17 residues long. Germline-derived CDR1 and CDR2 are LGHDT and YNNKEL (reference sequence). The J segment lost 7 bases and the V segment lost 2 bases, leaving 9 bases of the junction unmatched. CDR3 residues: CASSQPTGTSGPNEQFF. The CDR3 nucleotides are TGTGCCAGCAGCCAACCTACCGGGACTAGCGGGCCAAATGAGCAGTTCTTC.

In its sample, this clonotype was seen many times. This chain uses TRBV12-3 or TRBV12-4 with TRBJ1-4; the D gene is possibly TRBD1 (5 bases). The V end lost 3 bases, the J end lost 8 bases, and 13 bases lay between the germline ends. The CDR3 totals 14 residues. CDR3 coding DNA: TGTGCCAGCAGTTTCGTGTCCGGGGGGGAAAAACTGTTTTTT. Translating it yields CASSFVSGGEKLFF.

The CDR3 loop reads CASSPGVHRPTYEQYF. The CDR3 DNA reads TGTGCCAGTAGCCCGGGCGTCCACAGGCCCACCTACGAGCAGTACTTC. This chain uses TRBV19 with TRBJ2-7; maybe TRBD1 (5 bases). Germline V gene data show CDR1 as LNHDA and CDR2 as SQIVND (reference sequence). This CDR3 is 16 amino acids long. V was clipped by 6 bases and J by 2 bases, with 20 bases between them.

This clonotype came up many times. The V gene is TRBV10-3, the J gene TRBJ1-2; D is undetermined. CDR1 and CDR2 (germline): ENHRY, SYGVKD. Between the trimmed V and J ends, which lost 2 bases and 5 bases, there was a span of 12 bases. This CDR3 is built from 14 residues. CDR3 residues: CAISEKRGGYGYTF. The CDR3, as DNA: TGTGCCATCAGTGAGAAACGGGGAGGGTATGGCTACACCTTC.

Points on this clonotype: Just one base apart from a much larger clone, this may be a read error. This chain joins TRBV28 and TRBJ2-1; D may be TRBD2 (5 bases). The germline CDR1 and CDR2 sequences are MDHEN and SYDVKM. The CDR3 runs 13 residues. The CDR3 region is CASNIAPGKSRSF. The DNA of the CDR3 is TGTGCCAGCAACATTGCCCCGGGGAAAAGTCGGTCCTTC.

CDR3 in amino acids: CSAWTGADGYTF. DNA of the CDR3: TGCAGTGCGTGGACGGGGGCGGATGGCTACACCTTC. The V gene is TRBV20-1, the J gene TRBJ1-2, with D possibly being TRBD1 (6 bases). V gave up 6 bases and J gave up 6 bases, with 14 bases separating them. This CDR3 comprises 12 residues. The germline gives CDR1 DFQATT, CDR2 SNEGSKA (reference sequence).

The table lists this clonotype with a few counts. CDR3 sequence reads: CASRRQSPITDTQYF. CDR3 bases: TGTGCCAGCCGAAGACAGTCTCCTATCACAGATACGCAGTATTTT. V is TRBV27 and J is TRBJ2-3; tentative D call: TRBD1 (5 bases). This CDR3 contains 15 residues. Germline V gene sequence: CDR1 MNHEY, CDR2 SMNVEV (reference sequence). Trimming took 8 bases from V and 2 from J, leaving 17 bases between them.

This clonotype was counted only a few times. In DNA, the CDR3 is TGTGCCATCAGGACTACGCAGTACTTC. This sequence encodes CAIRTTQYF. The chain has TRBV10-3 and TRBJ2-7; D is perhaps TRBD2 (5 bases). CDR3 length: 9 amino acids. Trimming pared 6 bases from V and 9 bases from J, leaving 6 bases between. The germline CDR1 and CDR2 sequences are ENHRY and SYGVKD.

Many counts were recorded for this clonotype. The chain couples TRBV27 to TRBJ2-7, with D perhaps given as TRBD1 or TRBD2 (5 bases each). CDR1 is MNHEY, CDR2 SMNVEV, per germline (reference sequence). The CDR3 is 13 residues long. V shed 3 bases and J shed 2 bases, with 8 bases lying between them. CDR3 residues: CASSFQGAYEQYF. CDR3 in DNA: TGTGCCAGCAGTTTTCAGGGAGCCTACGAGCAGTACTTC.

This clonotype was seen repeatedly, ten times or more. The CDR3 DNA is TGTGCCAGCAGCTTAGCCTCCCGCGGACCGATCTCTGGAAACACCATATATTTT. It yields the protein CASSLASRGPISGNTIYF. The chain uses TRBV11-1 and TRBJ1-3; D ambiguous. Deletions cut 0 bases from V and 0 bases from J, with 15 bases between. The CDR3 consists of 18 residues. Germline-derived CDR1 and CDR2 are SGHAT and FQDESV (reference sequence).

The chain employs TRBV28 and TRBJ2-5, with TRBD2 identical over 8 bases. The junction had 10 bases not matched to a gene; V was cut back by 8 bases and J by 5 bases. In germline, CDR1 is MDHEN, CDR2 SYDVKM. The CDR3 totals 14 residues. For the CDR3, the DNA is TGTGCCAGCCCTAACTGGGAGCGGGAGGAGACCCAGTACTTC. It yields the protein CASPNWEREETQYF.

This chain joins TRBV7-4 and TRBJ1-1; D uncertain. CDR3 length: 9 residues. The V end was cut by 10 bases, the J end by 3 bases, with 3 bases between. Germline V CDR1 and CDR2: SGHVT, SQSDAQ. In nucleotides, the CDR3 is TGTGCCAACTACACTGAAGCTTTCTTT. This encodes CANYTEAFF.

This clonotype was counted ten times or more. The rearrangement joins TRBV2 to TRBJ1-5, with a weak D call TRBD1 (5 bases). Germline CDR1 is SNHLY and CDR2 is FYNNEI. V was shortened by 3 bases and J by 2 bases, with 11 bases between the two germline ends. The CDR3 runs 15 residues. CDR3 DNA sequence: TGTGCCAGCAGTGAGCGGGTAGGGGGCAATCAGCCCCAGCATTTT. Amino acids: CASSERVGGNQPQHF.

This clonotype was detected only a few times. V usage is TRBV5-6 and J usage is TRBJ2-5; 9 positions agree with TRBD2. The CDR3 loop spans 16 amino acids. Germline CDR1 reads SGHDT; CDR2 reads YYEEEE. The ends lost 0 bases at V and 5 bases at J; junction bases unmatched: 8. The CDR3, as DNA: TGTGCCAGCAGCTTGGGTGTAGCGGGAGTAGGGGAGACCCAGTACTTC. Its translation: CASSLGVAGVGETQYF.